This TCR beta chain came from a study of identical twins. This clonotype has only a few counts. Its specificity is unknown. Every sampled donor was Caucasian and healthy. V lost 4 bases and J lost 1; bases outside the gene matches: 10. Germline CDR1 reads SGHRS; CDR2 reads YFSETQ. This CDR3 contains 16 residues. Findings and caveats of the study: For cord blood, abundant beta clonotypes had fewer insertions, unlike memory repertoires, which showed none.

MiXCR, applied by TCRdb to the 5' RACE reads, yields one record per CDR3 protein. The data show 1.5 million to 2 million distinct CDR3 sequences, with about 32% seen just once and around 0.3% held by the top ten. This receptor was taken from a newborn girl in good health. The rearrangement uses TRBV5-1 and TRBJ2-5; 7 bases line up with TRBD2. The sample taken for sequencing was cord blood. The CDR3 DNA follows: TGCGCCAGCAGCCCTGAACCAGCGGGGCGCCAAGAGACCCAGTACTTC. This sequence encodes CASSPEPAGRQETQYF.